The entry below describes one TCR beta chain. The antigen is undetermined. This table comes from immunoSEQ multiplex PCR, and its TCRdb copy is limited to in-frame clones, with some not included. The sample carries about 190,000 clones, under 95% recorded once. V was shortened by 0 bases and J by 5 bases, with 13 bases between the two germline ends. The CDR3 extends over 15 amino acids. Looked up from germline, CDR1 is LGHNA and CDR2 is YSLEER. The sample belongs to a study of T cell responses to AZD1222 COVID-19 vaccine. General observations from the study: With two AZD1222 doses given, Spike-specific TCR breadth and depth both rose. Repertoires were obtained only post-peak T cell response. It was only a handful of AZD1222 recipients who were seropositive at baseline. In a largely white British group with more females than males, clonal diversity was possibly underestimated.

Sequenced here: peripheral blood, sampled on day 0 of AZD1222 vaccination. The chain joins TRBV4-3 to TRBJ1-1, with a weak D call TRBD1 (5 bases). This sequence originates from an adult in good health. The CDR3 protein is CASSQDLSGQTEAFF. In nucleotides, the CDR3 is TGCGCCAGCAGCCAAGATCTGTCAGGGCAAACTGAAGCTTTCTTT.